This T cell receptor (beta chain) was sequenced for a study of glioma-infiltrating T cells after dendritic cell vaccination. Study-level information: Dendritic cell vaccine was injected intradermally three times, biweekly.

This table comes from immunoSEQ multiplex PCR, and its TCRdb copy is limited to in-frame clones, with some not included. The sample lists about 110,000 clones; almost 90% were seen once. Trimming removed 4 bases from V and 0 bases from J; junction bases left unmatched: 5. The CDR3 runs to 16 residues. Germline V gives CDR1 SGHVS, CDR2 FQNEAQ. Time point indicated: after dendritic cell vaccination, including at tumor progression/relapse. PBMC were collected before vaccination, two weeks after the third vaccination, and at progression. Here the sequenced sample was blood, taken after dendritic cell vaccination. This TCR was recovered from a human donor with glioblastoma. V is TRBV7-8 and J is TRBJ1-5; TRBD1 matches 8 bases. The CDR3 sequence: CASSSSTGDSNQPQHF. The CDR3 region has the DNA TGTGCCAGCAGCTCCTCGACAGGGGATAGCAATCAGCCCCAGCATTTT. Full variable domain (remainder filled in from reference TRBV7-8 and TRBJ1-5): GAGVSQSPRYKVAKRGQDVALRCDPISGHVSLFWYQQALGQGPEFLTYFQNEAQLDKSGLPSDRFFAERPEGSVSTLKIQRTQQEDSAVYLCASSSSTGDSNQPQHFGDGTRLSIL.